The 9 T cell receptor beta chains below all came from one sample that was sequenced in a study of blood T cell repertoires in COVID-19. Clones were read by immunoSEQ multiplex PCR, and TCRdb kept only the in-frame ones, dropping some. The data show 250,000 to 300,000 clones, 70% to 90% seen once. Sequencing was performed on PBMCs or T cells enriched from blood (not recorded which). These receptors all stem from a woman between 45 and 60 years old who had recovered from COVID-19.

This clone was counted only a few times. The rearrangement links TRBV6-5 to TRBJ2-3; D call uncertain. Trimming removed 4 bases from V and 2 bases from J, with 10 bases in between. Looked up from germline, CDR1 is MNHEY and CDR2 is SVGAGI. The CDR3 is 14 amino acids. CDR3 sequence reads: CASSWRFVTDTQYF. The DNA of the CDR3 is TGTGCCAGCAGTTGGCGGTTCGTCACAGATACGCAGTATTTT.

This clone showed up just a few times. The gene calls are TRBV18 and TRBJ1-6; D gene uncertain. The germline V gene encodes CDR1 KGHSH and CDR2 LQKENI. The V and J ends lost 0 bases and 7 bases respectively, with 10 bases between them. This CDR3 is 15 amino acids long. CDR3 nucleotides: TGTGCCAGCTCACCACCCTACAGCTCAAATTCACCCCTCCACTTT. Translated, it gives CASSPPYSSNSPLHF.

This clone was seen once. The chain carries TRBV13 and TRBJ2-5; 7 bases align to TRBD2. Germline V gene sequence: CDR1 PRHDT, CDR2 FYEKMQ (reference sequence). Trimming removed 4 bases from V and 0 bases from J; junction bases left unmatched: 8. The CDR3 has 16 amino acids. CDR3 in DNA: TGTGCCAGCAGCTCTACGGGGAGGGCTAACCAAGAGACCCAGTACTTC. Protein sequence: CASSSTGRANQETQYF.

The chain combines TRBV5-1 with TRBJ2-7; TRBD1 agrees at 10 bases. Germline values: CDR1 SGHRS, CDR2 YFSETQ. This CDR3 is 14 amino acids long. J was trimmed by 3 bases and V by 4 bases; bases with no gene match: 4. The DNA for the CDR3 is TGCGCCAGCAGCCCGGGACAGGGGAGCTACGAGCAGTACTTC. Its translation: CASSPGQGSYEQYF. Together with reference TRBV5-1 and TRBJ2-7, the CDR3 gives the full variable domain: KAGVTQTPRYLIKTRGQQVTLSCSPISGHRSVSWYQQTPGQGLQFLFEYFSETQRNKGNFPGRFSGRQFSNSRSEMNVSTLELGDSALYLCASSPGQGSYEQYFGPGTRLTVT.

This clone has a handful of counts. The chain carries TRBV9 and TRBJ1-1, with a possible D match to TRBD1 (5 bases). From germline, CDR1 is SGDLS and CDR2 YYNGEE. Trimming removed 0 bases from V and 4 bases from J, with 13 bases in between. The CDR3 covers 15 residues. CDR3 nucleotides: TGTGCCAGCAGCGTAGGATCGGTACAGGCCACTGAAGCTTTCTTT. It is translated as CASSVGSVQATEAFF.

J is TRBJ2-1 and V is TRBV3-1 (or the pseudogene TRBV3-2), with TRBD2 matching 9 bases. This CDR3 has 18 amino acids. V trimming: 4 bases; J trimming: 1 base; junction bases outside the gene matches: 11. CDR1 and CDR2 (germline): LGHDT, YNNKEL (reference sequence). CDR3 protein: CASSPTGSGRGSYNEQFF. The CDR3 nucleotides are TGTGCCAGCAGCCCGACGGGTAGCGGGAGAGGGTCCTACAATGAGCAGTTCTTC.

In this sample, this clone turned up once. This chain connects TRBV7-9 to TRBJ2-2, with 8 bases identical to TRBD2. J gave up 4 bases and V 2 bases, and 3 bases lay outside the gene matches. Germline loops: CDR1 SEHNR, CDR2 FQNEAQ (reference sequence). The CDR3 runs to 15 residues. The CDR3 is CASSLKAGATGELFF. CDR3 coding DNA: TGTGCCAGCAGCTTAAAAGCGGGAGCCACCGGGGAGCTGTTTTTT.

This chain uses TRBV5-4 with TRBJ2-3; 8 bases are a match to TRBD2. The germline V gene encodes CDR1 SGHNT and CDR2 YYREEE (reference sequence). CDR3 size: 15 residues. V was pared by 5 bases and J by 4 bases, with 9 bases of the junction left unmatched. For the CDR3, the DNA is TGTGCCAGCAGACCTGGACTAGCAAGGCCAGATACGCAGTATTTT. Protein product: CASRPGLARPDTQYF.

This chain joins TRBV3-1 (or the pseudogene TRBV3-2) and TRBJ1-2, with 9 bases aligning to TRBD1. The J segment lost 4 bases and the V segment lost 1 base, leaving 7 bases of the junction unmatched. The CDR3 is 16 amino acids. Per germline, CDR1 LGHDT and CDR2 YNNKEL (reference sequence). This chain's CDR3 is CASSQATQGASYGYTF. Here the CDR3 DNA reads TGTGCCAGCAGCCAAGCGACACAGGGGGCGAGCTATGGCTACACCTTC.